Listed below are T cell receptor beta chains from one sample, sequenced in a study of T cells in Graves' hyperthyroidism and ophthalmopathy. TCRdb processed the multiplex PCR reads anew with MiXCR; each CDR3 protein has one entry. The table includes over 700,000 distinct CDR3 sequences, about 35% detected once. Specimen: blood. These receptors all come from a woman between 40 and 55 years old with Graves' hyperthyroidism. Each CDR3 is given without its conserved first and last residue. The order of the fields is J gene, V gene, CDR3 protein.

TRBJ2-7,TRBV5-5,ASSSIVRDGGVEQY
TRBJ1-6,TRBV25-1,ASSLGRGTGRPPLH
TRBJ1-2,TRBV6-1,ASSYSRGASYGYT
TRBJ1-3,TRBV5-4,ASSFSTGGGGNTIY
TRBJ1-6,TRBV7-2,ASSRPGSPLH
TRBJ1-4,TRBV20-1,SARDKGDATNEELF
TRBJ1-5,TRBV4-3,ASSQDDGSQPQH
TRBJ1-5,TRBV29-1,SMVRLSNQPQH
TRBJ2-7,TRBV20-1,SARVLAGGLSYEQY
TRBJ2-5,TRBV7-9,ASSIAMGTQY
TRBJ1-6,TRBV2,ASSATQGRNNSPLH
TRBJ1-4,TRBV10-3,AITGDEKLF
TRBJ1-2,TRBV15,ATSRDGLYGYT
TRBJ2-7,TRBV2,ASSEERTSYEQY
TRBJ1-4,TRBV12-3/TRBV12-4,ASSPRGTGYEKLF
TRBJ1-6,TRBV24-1,ATSRDRDSPLH
TRBJ2-7,TRBV7-2,ASSHRDREYGEQY
TRBJ1-2,TRBV7-2,ASSFRPGAHYGYT
TRBJ2-6,TRBV10-2,ASKARFSGANVLT
TRBJ2-3,TRBV7-2,ASSPQGALTDTQY
TRBJ2-6,TRBV5-1,ASSRWQSSGANVLT
TRBJ2-7,TRBV9,ASSQTGGAYEQY
TRBJ1-3,TRBV4-1,ASSPGRSRSGNTIY
TRBJ1-6,TRBV7-2,ASSRDGSGAPLH
TRBJ1-5,TRBV3-1,ASSQGQGDQPQH
TRBJ2-2,TRBV29-1,SAAAQGASRSGELF
TRBJ2-7,TRBV7-8,ASSQGTSLVKSYEQY
TRBJ1-1,TRBV7-2,ASSLDLTGSAEAF